Following are 16 T cell receptor beta chains from one sample sequenced in a study of CD8+ T cells in alopecia areata. Treatment specified: oral pan-JAK inhibitor, 5-10 mg twice daily. Extracted RNA was reverse transcribed into cDNA, the sequencing template. TCRdb's copy holds only in-frame clones and misses some; the assay was immunoSEQ multiplex PCR. The sample includes roughly 200,000 clones, around 58% seen only once; the top ten take roughly 12%. The starting material was CD8+ T cells sorted from blood, obtained at week 24, from a patient treated with tofacitinib. The receptor set was obtained from a human donor with alopecia areata.

This clone was picked up a small number of times. This sequence joins TRBV5-6 and TRBJ2-1; D gene ambiguous. Germline V gene data show CDR1 as SGHDT and CDR2 as YYEEEE. V lost 1 base and J lost 2, with 10 bases in between. The CDR3 is 15 residues long. Here the CDR3 reads CASSLRPSAYNEQFF. In DNA, the CDR3 is TGTGCCAGCAGCTTGCGGCCCTCCGCCTACAATGAGCAGTTCTTC.

This clone was recorded a few times. The chain recombines TRBV27 with TRBJ2-5, with D perhaps matching TRBD1 (5 bases). Germline-derived CDR1 and CDR2 are MNHEY and SMNVEV (reference sequence). V lost 5 bases and J 1 base, leaving 14 bases between the germline ends. The CDR3 is made up of 15 amino acids. CDR3 DNA sequence: TGTGCCAGCAGTGCCCCGTATCAGGGCCAAGAGACCCAGTACTTC. This sequence encodes CASSAPYQGQETQYF.

The V and J genes are TRBV5-6 and TRBJ1-5; D unresolved. The V and J ends lost 3 bases and 1 base respectively, with 8 bases between them. This CDR3 is built from 14 residues. In germline, CDR1 is SGHDT, CDR2 YYEEEE. The CDR3 DNA reads TGTGCCAGCAGCTCCGAGGGAAGCAATCAGCCCCAGCATTTT. This translates into CASSSEGSNQPQHF.

This clone was counted between two and nine times. The J gene is TRBJ2-2, the V gene TRBV29-1; the match to TRBD2 covers 7 bases. This CDR3 region has 13 residues. CDR1 and CDR2 from the germline V gene are SQVTM and ANQGSEA. V dropped 6 bases and J dropped 5; count of bases not matched to a gene: 6. The chain's CDR3 is CSVIAGATGELFF. For the CDR3, the DNA is TGCAGCGTGATAGCGGGTGCAACCGGGGAGCTGTTTTTT.

This clone occurred a few times. V usage is TRBV30 and J usage is TRBJ2-7, with D hard to call. Per the germline V gene, CDR1 is GTSNPN and CDR2 is SVGIG (reference sequence). Trimming pared 0 bases from V and 7 bases from J, leaving 10 bases between. The CDR3 consists of 12 residues. The CDR3 is CAWSVRPREQYF. The CDR3 bases are TGTGCCTGGAGTGTCAGGCCTAGAGAGCAGTACTTC.

This chain uses TRBV29-1 with TRBJ1-1; a weak D match, TRBD1 (6 bases). The CDR3 is made up of 12 amino acids. Trimming cost V 6 bases and J 5 bases, with 13 bases left between them. CDR1 is SQVTM, CDR2 ANQGSEA, per germline. The CDR3 region has the DNA TGCAGCGTCATAGGGGGAGAGACTGAAGCTTTCTTT. Its protein product is CSVIGGETEAFF.

This clone was counted a few times. The chain carries TRBV4-1 and TRBJ2-5; 10 bases line up with TRBD1. The J segment lost 5 bases and the V segment lost 3 bases, leaving 12 bases of the junction unmatched. The CDR3 loop spans 17 amino acids. The V gene's germline CDR1 is MGHRA and CDR2 YSYEKL. The CDR3 DNA sequence: TGCGCCAGCAGCCACTCAGGGTCGGGACAGGGGTACGAGACCCAGTACTTC. As protein: CASSHSGSGQGYETQYF.

This rearrangement joins TRBV10-3 to TRBJ2-2; D might be TRBD2 (6 bases). The CDR3 extends over 12 amino acids. The V end was cut by 6 bases, the J end by 7 bases, with 9 bases between. The germline CDR1 and CDR2 sequences are ENHRY and SYGVKD. This chain's CDR3 is CAIRTGGGELFF. CDR3 nucleotide sequence: TGTGCCATCAGAACCGGGGGCGGGGAGCTGTTTTTT.

This chain connects TRBV30 to TRBJ2-5; D may correspond to TRBD1 or TRBD2 (5 bases each). The DNA end lines up better with TRBJ2-7; the J call may be wrong. The CDR3 is 13 amino acids. Germline CDR1 and CDR2: GTSNPN and SVGIG (reference sequence). Here the CDR3 reads CAWSVGGGYEQYF. The CDR3 DNA is TGTGCCTGGAGTGTAGGTGGGGGATACGAGCAGTACTTC.

The CDR3, as DNA: TGTGCCAGTAGTATACTTGGGCAGCCTAATGAAAAACTGTTTTTT. Protein sequence: CASSILGQPNEKLFF. V is TRBV19 and J is TRBJ1-4; D is unresolved. The CDR3 sequence is 15 residues long. Germline V gene lookup returns CDR1 LNHDA and CDR2 SQIVND (reference sequence). Trimming pared 2 bases from V and 3 bases from J, leaving 10 bases between. Using reference TRBV19 and TRBJ1-4 for the parts outside the CDR3, the full variable domain is DGGITQSPKYLFRKEGQNVTLSCEQNLNHDAMYWYRQDPGQGLRLIYYSQIVNDFQKGDIAEGYSVSREKKESFPLTVTSAQKNPTAFYLCASSILGQPNEKLFFGSGTQLSVL.

The chain uses TRBV7-3 and TRBJ2-7, with 8 bases aligning to TRBD2. The CDR3 is 14 amino acids. The V and J ends lost 4 bases and 0 bases, in that order; junction bases with no gene match: 2. Germline V gene sequence: CDR1 SGHTA, CDR2 FQGTGA. CDR3 in DNA: TGTGCCAGCAGCTCGCGGGGGGACTCCTACGAGCAGTACTTC. It specifies CASSSRGDSYEQYF.

The rearrangement links TRBV27 to TRBJ2-2; D unresolved. Germline assignment: CDR1 MNHEY and CDR2 SMNVEV (reference sequence). Between the trimmed V and J ends, which lost 2 bases and 6 bases, there was a span of 1 base. This CDR3 comprises 11 residues. The CDR3 DNA follows: TGTGCCAGCAGTTTAGCCGGGGAGCTGTTTTTT. Translating it yields CASSLAGELFF.

The chain carries TRBV7-9 and TRBJ2-1; 7 positions agree with TRBD2. Losses at the gene ends were 7 bases for V and 10 bases for J; bases not matched to a gene: 10. Germline-derived CDR1 and CDR2 are SEHNR and FQNEAQ (reference sequence). The length of the CDR3 is 13 residues. The CDR3 here is CASILGEGREQFF. The CDR3 bases are TGTGCCAGCATCCTGGGGGAGGGGCGGGAGCAGTTCTTC.

This clone has a handful of counts. This chain connects TRBV10-3 to TRBJ1-2, with a weak D call TRBD1 (5 bases). Germline V lookup: CDR1 ENHRY, CDR2 SYGVKD. Trimming pared 2 bases from V and 7 bases from J, leaving 5 bases between. The CDR3 has 11 residues. This CDR3 is CAISEQGGYTF. The DNA for the CDR3 is TGTGCCATCAGTGAGCAGGGTGGCTACACCTTC.

The CDR3 is CASSFADEQYF. CDR3 sequence (DNA): TGTGCCAGCAGCTTCGCAGACGAGCAGTACTTC. The V call is TRBV11-2, the J call TRBJ2-7; D is uncertain. V lost 3 bases, J lost 5 bases, and 5 bases lay in between. CDR1 and CDR2 (germline): SGHAT, FQNNGV. The CDR3 is 11 amino acids.

This clone was seen ten or more times. The J gene is TRBJ2-3, the V gene TRBV11-2; no reliable D call. The CDR3 totals 16 residues. Germline V gene lookup returns CDR1 SGHAT and CDR2 FQNNGV. V lost 1 base and J 2 bases, leaving 13 bases between the germline ends. CDR3 coding DNA: TGTGCCAGCAGCTTAGTGTCGACGGTAGTCACAGATACGCAGTATTTT. Translation: CASSLVSTVVTDTQYF.